What follows describes a single TCR beta chain. With 4 bases removed from V and 5 bases from J, the gap between germline ends came to 26 bases. Germline V lookup: CDR1 SQVTM, CDR2 ANQGSEA. The CDR3 has 17 residues. These data belong to a study of blood T cell repertoires in COVID-19. The wider study: T cells, B-cell-depleted T cells, or PBMCs provided the cDNA or gDNA that served as material.

Generated by immunoSEQ multiplex PCR, the TCRdb table keeps only in-frame clones and is missing some. The profile covers a few hundred thousand clones, with approximately 81% appearing a single time and under 4% taken by the ten largest. Sample: peripheral blood. The chain carries TRBV29-1 and TRBJ1-1; D gene ambiguous. The clonotype was recovered from a young woman with acute or convalescent COVID-19. CDR3 amino acids: CSVGEVREPGEGTEAFF. As DNA, the CDR3 is TGCAGCGTTGGGGAGGTCCGGGAGCCCGGAGAAGGGACTGAAGCTTTCTTT.